This TCR beta chain was obtained from a study of blood T cell repertoires in COVID-19. Study information: Specimens from acute and convalescent COVID-19 originated in the United States, Italy and Spain.

TCRdb keeps only in-frame clones here, not all; method: immunoSEQ multiplex PCR. This table holds approximately 300,000 clones, 85% to 90% found once. This CDR3 is 15 amino acids long. V trimming: 4 bases; J trimming: 2 bases; junction bases outside the gene matches: 3. Germline lookup yields CDR1 KGHSH and CDR2 LQKENI. The sequencing input was peripheral blood. The chain couples TRBV18 to TRBJ2-3; 10 bases line up with TRBD1. The TCR was taken from a woman in her 30s with COVID-19, enrolled during active disease. DNA of the CDR3: TGTGCCAGCTCACTGGACAGGGGGAACACAGATACGCAGTATTTT. Translating gives CASSLDRGNTDTQYF.